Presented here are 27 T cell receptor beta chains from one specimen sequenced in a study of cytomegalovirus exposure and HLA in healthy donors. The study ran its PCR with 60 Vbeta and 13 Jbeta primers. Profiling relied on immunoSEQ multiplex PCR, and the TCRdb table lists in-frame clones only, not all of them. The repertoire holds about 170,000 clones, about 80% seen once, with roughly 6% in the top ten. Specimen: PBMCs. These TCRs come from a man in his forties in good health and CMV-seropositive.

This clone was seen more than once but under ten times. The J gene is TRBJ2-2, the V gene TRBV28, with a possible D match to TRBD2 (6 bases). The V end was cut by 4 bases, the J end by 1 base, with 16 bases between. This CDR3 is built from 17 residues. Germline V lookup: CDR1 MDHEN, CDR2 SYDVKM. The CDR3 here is CASSWFPRRENTGELFF. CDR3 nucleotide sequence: TGTGCCAGCAGTTGGTTTCCTCGGCGGGAGAACACCGGGGAGCTGTTTTTT.

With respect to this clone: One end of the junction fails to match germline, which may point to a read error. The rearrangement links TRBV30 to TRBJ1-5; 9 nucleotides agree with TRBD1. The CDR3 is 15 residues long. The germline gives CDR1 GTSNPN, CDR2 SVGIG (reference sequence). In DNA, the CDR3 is TGTGCCTGGAGTCAGGGACAGGGTGGCAATCAGCCCCGGCATTTT. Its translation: CAWSQGQGGNQPRHF.

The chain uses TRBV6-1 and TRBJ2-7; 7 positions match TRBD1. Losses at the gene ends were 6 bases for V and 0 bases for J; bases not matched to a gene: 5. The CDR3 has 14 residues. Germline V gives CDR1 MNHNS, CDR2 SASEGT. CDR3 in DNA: TGTGCCAGCAGATCACAGGGGATCTCCTACGAGCAGTACTTC. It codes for CASRSQGISYEQYF.

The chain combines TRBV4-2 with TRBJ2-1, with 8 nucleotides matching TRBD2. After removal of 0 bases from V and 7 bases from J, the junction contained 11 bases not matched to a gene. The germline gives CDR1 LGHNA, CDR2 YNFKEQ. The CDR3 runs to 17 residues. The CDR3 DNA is TGTGCCAGCAGCCAAGATCATAGCGGGACGCCCTGGAATGAGCAGTTCTTC. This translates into CASSQDHSGTPWNEQFF.

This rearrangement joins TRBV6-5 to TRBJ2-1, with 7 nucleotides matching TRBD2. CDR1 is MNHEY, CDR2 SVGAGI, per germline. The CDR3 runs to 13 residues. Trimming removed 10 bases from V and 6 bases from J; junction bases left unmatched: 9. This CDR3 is CATRRGSTNEQFF. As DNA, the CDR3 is TGTGCCACCAGGCGGGGGTCCACCAATGAGCAGTTCTTC.

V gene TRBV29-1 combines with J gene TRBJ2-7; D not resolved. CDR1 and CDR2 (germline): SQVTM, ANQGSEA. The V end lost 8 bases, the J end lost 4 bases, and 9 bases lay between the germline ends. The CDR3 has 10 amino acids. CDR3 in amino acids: CSIVAYEQYF. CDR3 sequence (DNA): TGCAGCATTGTGGCATACGAGCAGTACTTC.

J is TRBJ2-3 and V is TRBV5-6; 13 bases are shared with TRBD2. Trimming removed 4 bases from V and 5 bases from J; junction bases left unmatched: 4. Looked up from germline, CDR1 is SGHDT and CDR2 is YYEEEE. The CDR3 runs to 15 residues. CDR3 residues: CASSPRTSGRDTQYF. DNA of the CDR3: TGTGCCAGCAGCCCGAGGACTAGCGGGAGAGATACGCAGTATTTT.

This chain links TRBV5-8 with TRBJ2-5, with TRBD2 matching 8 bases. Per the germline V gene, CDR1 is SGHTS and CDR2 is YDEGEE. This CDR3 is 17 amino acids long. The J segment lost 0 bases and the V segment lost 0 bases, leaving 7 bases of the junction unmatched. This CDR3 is CASSLVQGGRNQETQYF. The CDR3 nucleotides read TGTGCCAGCAGCTTGGTCCAGGGCGGGAGGAACCAAGAGACCCAGTACTTC.

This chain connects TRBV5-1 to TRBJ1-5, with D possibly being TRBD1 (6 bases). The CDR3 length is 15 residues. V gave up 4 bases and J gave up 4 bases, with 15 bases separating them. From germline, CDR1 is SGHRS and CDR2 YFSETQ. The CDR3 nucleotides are TGCGCCAGCAGCCAGGGAGGGGGGAATAATCAGCCCCAGCATTTT. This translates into CASSQGGGNNQPQHF.

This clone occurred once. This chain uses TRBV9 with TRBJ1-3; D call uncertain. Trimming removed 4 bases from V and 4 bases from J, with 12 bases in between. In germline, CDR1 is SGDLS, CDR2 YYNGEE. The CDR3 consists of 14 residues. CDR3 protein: CASSPRGGGNTIYF. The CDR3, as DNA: TGTGCCAGCAGCCCCCGGGGAGGGGGAAACACCATATATTTT. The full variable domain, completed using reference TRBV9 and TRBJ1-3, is DSGVTQTPKHLITATGQRVTLRCSPRSGDLSVYWYQQSLDQGLQFLIQYYNGEERAKGNILERFSAQQFPDLHSELNLSSLELGDSALYFCASSPRGGGNTIYFGEGSWLTVV.

In DNA form, the CDR3 reads TGTGCCAGCAGCCCATCCCCTCAGGGGACTAGCGGGAGGCTCTACGAGCAGTACTTC. Its translation: CASSPSPQGTSGRLYEQYF. This chain connects TRBV13 to TRBJ2-7; 15 nucleotides match TRBD2. Germline V lookup: CDR1 PRHDT, CDR2 FYEKMQ (reference sequence). CDR3 length equals 19 residues. Unmatched junction bases numbered 14, after V lost 5 bases and J lost 3 bases. Looking up the rest from reference TRBV13 and TRBJ2-7 gives the full variable domain: AAGVIQSPRHLIKEKRETATLKCYPIPRHDTVYWYQQGPGQDPQFLISFYEKMQSDKGSIPDRFSAQQFSDYHSELNMSSLELGDSALYFCASSPSPQGTSGRLYEQYFGPGTRLTVT.

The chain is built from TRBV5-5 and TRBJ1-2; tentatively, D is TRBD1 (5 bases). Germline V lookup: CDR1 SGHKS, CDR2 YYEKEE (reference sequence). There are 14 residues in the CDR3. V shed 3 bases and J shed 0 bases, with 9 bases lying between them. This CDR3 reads CASSSTVPNYGYTF. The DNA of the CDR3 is TGTGCCAGCAGCTCGACAGTGCCTAACTATGGCTACACCTTC.

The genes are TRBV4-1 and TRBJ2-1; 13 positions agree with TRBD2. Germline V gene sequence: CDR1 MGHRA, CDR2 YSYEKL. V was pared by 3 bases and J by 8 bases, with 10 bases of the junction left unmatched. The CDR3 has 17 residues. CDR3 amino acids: CASSHPQGTSGIYEQFF. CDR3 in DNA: TGCGCCAGCAGCCACCCCCAAGGGACTAGCGGGATCTATGAGCAGTTCTTC.

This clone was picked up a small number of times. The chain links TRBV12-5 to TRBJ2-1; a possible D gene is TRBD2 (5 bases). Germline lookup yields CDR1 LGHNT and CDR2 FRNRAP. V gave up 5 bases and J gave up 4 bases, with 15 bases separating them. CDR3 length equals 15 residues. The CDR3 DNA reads TGTGCTAGTGGTGATCCCGGGAAGGGTTACAATGAGCAGTTCTTC. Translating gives CASGDPGKGYNEQFF.

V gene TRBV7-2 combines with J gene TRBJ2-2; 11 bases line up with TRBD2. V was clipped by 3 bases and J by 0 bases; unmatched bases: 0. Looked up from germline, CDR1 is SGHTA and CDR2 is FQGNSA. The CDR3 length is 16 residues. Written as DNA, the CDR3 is TGTGCCAGCAGCTTGACTAGCGGGACGAACACCGGGGAGCTGTTTTTT. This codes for CASSLTSGTNTGELFF. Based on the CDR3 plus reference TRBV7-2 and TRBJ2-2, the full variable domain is GAGVSQSPSNKVTEKGKDVELRCDPISGHTALYWYRQSLGQGLEFLIYFQGNSAPDKSGLPSDRFSAERTGGSVSTLTIQRTQQEDSAVYLCASSLTSGTNTGELFFGEGSRLTVL.

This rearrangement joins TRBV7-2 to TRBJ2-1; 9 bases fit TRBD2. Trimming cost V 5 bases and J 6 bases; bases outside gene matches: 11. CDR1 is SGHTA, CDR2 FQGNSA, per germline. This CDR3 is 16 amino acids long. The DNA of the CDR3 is TGTGCCAGCAGCGCCCGACTAGCGGTCCTGGCCAATGAGCAGTTCTTC. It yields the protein CASSARLAVLANEQFF.

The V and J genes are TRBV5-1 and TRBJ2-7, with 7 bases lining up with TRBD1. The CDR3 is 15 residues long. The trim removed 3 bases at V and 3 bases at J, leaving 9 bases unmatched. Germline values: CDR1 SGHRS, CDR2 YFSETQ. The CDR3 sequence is CASSSTGAAFYEQYF. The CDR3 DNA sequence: TGCGCCAGCAGCTCCACAGGGGCTGCCTTCTACGAGCAGTACTTC.

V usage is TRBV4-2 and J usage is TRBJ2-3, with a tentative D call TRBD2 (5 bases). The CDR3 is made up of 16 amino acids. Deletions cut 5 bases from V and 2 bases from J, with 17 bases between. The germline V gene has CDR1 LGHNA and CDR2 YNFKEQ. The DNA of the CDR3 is TGTGCCAGCAGCTCACGGAGGAGTTGGACCACAGATACGCAGTATTTT. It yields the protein CASSSRRSWTTDTQYF.

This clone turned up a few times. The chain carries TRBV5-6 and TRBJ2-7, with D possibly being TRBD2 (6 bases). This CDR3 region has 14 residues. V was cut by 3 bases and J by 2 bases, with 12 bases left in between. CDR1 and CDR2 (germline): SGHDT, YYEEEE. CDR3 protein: CASSSLGTAYEQYF. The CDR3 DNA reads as TGTGCCAGCAGCTCACTCGGGACTGCCTACGAGCAGTACTTC. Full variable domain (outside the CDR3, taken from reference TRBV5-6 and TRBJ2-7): DAGVTQSPTHLIKTRGQQVTLRCSPKSGHDTVSWYQQALGQGPQFIFQYYEEEERQRGNFPDRFSGHQFPNYSSELNVNALLLGDSALYLCASSSLGTAYEQYFGPGTRLTVT.

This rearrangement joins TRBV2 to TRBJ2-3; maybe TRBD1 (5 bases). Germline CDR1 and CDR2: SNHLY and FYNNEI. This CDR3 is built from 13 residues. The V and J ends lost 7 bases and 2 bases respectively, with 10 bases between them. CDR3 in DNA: TGTGCCAGCATCAAGGACATCACAGATACGCAGTATTTT. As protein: CASIKDITDTQYF. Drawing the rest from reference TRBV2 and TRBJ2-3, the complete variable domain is EPEVTQTPSHQVTQMGQEVILRCVPISNHLYFYWYRQILGQKVEFLVSFYNNEISEKSEIFDDQFSVERPDGSNFTLKIRSTKLEDSAMYFCASIKDITDTQYFGPGTRLTVL.

As DNA, the CDR3 is TGTGCCAGCAGCCCGGTGGGGCGGGAGGGCACAGATACGCAGTATTTT. Its protein is CASSPVGREGTDTQYF. The chain carries TRBV2 and TRBJ2-3; 8 bases agree with TRBD2. The CDR3 totals 16 residues. V lost 6 bases, J lost 1 base, and 9 bases stayed unmatched. CDR1 is SNHLY, CDR2 FYNNEI, per germline.

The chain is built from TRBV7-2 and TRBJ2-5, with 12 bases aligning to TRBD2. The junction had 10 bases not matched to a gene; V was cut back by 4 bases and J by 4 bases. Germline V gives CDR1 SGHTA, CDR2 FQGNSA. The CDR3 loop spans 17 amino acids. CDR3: CASSSSSGRAVGETQYF. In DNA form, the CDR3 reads TGTGCCAGCAGCTCGTCTAGCGGGAGGGCCGTGGGAGAGACCCAGTACTTC.

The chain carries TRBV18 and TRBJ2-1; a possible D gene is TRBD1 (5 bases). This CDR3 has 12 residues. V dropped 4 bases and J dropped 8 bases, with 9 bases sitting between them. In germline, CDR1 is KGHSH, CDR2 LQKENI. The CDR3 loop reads CASSQQADEQFF. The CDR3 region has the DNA TGTGCCAGCTCACAACAGGCCGATGAGCAGTTCTTC.

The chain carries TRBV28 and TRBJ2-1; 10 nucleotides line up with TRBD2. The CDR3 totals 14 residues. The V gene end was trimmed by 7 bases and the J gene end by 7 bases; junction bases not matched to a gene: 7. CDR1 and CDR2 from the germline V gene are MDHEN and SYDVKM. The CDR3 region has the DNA TGTGCCAGCAAGGTAGCGGGAGGTCAAAATGAGCAGTTCTTC. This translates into CASKVAGGQNEQFF.

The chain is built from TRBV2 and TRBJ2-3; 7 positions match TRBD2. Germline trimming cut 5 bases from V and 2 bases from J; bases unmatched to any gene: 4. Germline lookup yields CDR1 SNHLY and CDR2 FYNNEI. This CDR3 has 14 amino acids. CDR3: CASSSLAATDTQYF. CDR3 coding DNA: TGTGCCAGCAGTAGTCTAGCGGCCACAGATACGCAGTATTTT.

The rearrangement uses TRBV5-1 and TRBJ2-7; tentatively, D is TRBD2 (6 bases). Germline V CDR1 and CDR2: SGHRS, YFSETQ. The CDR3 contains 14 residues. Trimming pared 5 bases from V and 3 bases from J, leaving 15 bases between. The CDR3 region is CASRVVGGDYEQYF. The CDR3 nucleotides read TGCGCCAGCAGAGTAGTCGGGGGAGACTACGAGCAGTACTTC.

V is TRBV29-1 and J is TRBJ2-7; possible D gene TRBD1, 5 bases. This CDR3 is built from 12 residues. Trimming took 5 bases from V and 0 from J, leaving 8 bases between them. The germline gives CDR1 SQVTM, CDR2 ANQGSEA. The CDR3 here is CSVWGSSYEQYF. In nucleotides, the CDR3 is TGCAGCGTTTGGGGCAGCTCCTACGAGCAGTACTTC.